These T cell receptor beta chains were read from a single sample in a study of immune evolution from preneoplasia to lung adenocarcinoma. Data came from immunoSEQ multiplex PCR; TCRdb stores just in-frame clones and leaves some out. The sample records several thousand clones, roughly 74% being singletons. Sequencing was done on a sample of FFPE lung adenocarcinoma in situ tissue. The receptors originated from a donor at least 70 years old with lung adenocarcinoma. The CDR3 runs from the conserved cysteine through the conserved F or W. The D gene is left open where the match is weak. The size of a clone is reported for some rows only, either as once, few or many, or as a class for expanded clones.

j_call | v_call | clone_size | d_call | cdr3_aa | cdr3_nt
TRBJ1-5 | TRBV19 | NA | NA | CASSDGYSNQPQHF | TGTGCCAGTAGCGACGGATATAGCAATCAGCCCCAGCATTTT
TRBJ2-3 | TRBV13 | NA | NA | CASSTPSATDTQYF | TGTGCCAGCAGCACGCCTAGCGCCACAGATACGCAGTATTTT
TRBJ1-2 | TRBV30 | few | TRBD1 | CAWTRQGSNYGYTF | TGTGCCTGGACCAGACAGGGGTCGAACTATGGCTACACCTTC
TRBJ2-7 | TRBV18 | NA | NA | CASSWSYEQYF | TGTGCCAGCTCATGGAGCTACGAGCAGTACTTC
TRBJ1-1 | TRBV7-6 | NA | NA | CASSFPDTEAFF | TGTGCCAGCAGCTTCCCCGACACTGAAGCTTTCTTT
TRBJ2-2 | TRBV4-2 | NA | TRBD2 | CASSQEKRGDTGELFF | TGTGCCAGCAGCCAAGAAAAGCGGGGGGACACCGGGGAGCTGTTTTTT
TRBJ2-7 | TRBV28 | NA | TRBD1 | CASSLPGGPEEQYF | TGTGCCAGCAGTTTACCAGGGGGCCCCGAAGAGCAGTACTTC
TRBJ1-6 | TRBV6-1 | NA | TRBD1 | CASSEGTGGSSPLHF | TGTGCCAGCAGTGAAGGGACAGGGGGTAGTTCACCCCTCCACTTT
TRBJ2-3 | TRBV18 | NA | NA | CASSPPEGTDTQYF | TGTGCCAGCTCACCACCCGAAGGCACAGATACGCAGTATTTT
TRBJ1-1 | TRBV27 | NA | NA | CASSYKGGLSEAFF | TGTGCCAGCAGTTACAAAGGGGGATTAAGTGAAGCTTTCTTT
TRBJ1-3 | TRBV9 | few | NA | CASSVELGSGNTIYF | TGTGCCAGCAGCGTAGAGTTGGGTTCTGGAAACACCATATATTTT
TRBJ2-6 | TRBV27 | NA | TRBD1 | CASSFRGPGANVLTF | TGTGCCAGCAGTTTCAGGGGGCCGGGGGCCAACGTCCTGACTTTC
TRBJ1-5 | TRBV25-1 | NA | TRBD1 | CASSGTGGLGNQPQHF | TGTGCCAGCAGTGGGACAGGGGGATTGGGAAATCAGCCCCAGCATTTT
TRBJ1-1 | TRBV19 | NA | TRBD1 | CASSSGTAMNTEAFF | TGTGCCAGTAGTTCCGGGACAGCGATGAACACTGAAGCTTTCTTT
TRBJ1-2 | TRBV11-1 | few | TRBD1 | CASSRSIGTEVGYGYTF | TGTGCCAGCAGCCGTTCCATCGGGACAGAAGTCGGGTATGGCTACACCTTC
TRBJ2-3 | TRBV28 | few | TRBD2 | CASSLAGGPSDTQYF | TGTGCCAGCAGTTTAGCGGGAGGGCCGTCAGATACGCAGTATTTT
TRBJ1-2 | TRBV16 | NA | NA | CASSQSRVGYGYTF | TGTGCCAGCAGCCAATCGAGGGTTGGCTATGGCTACACCTTC
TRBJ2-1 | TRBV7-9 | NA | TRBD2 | CASSLLAGGSGGEQFF | TGTGCCAGCAGCTTATTAGCGGGGGGTTCCGGTGGTGAGCAGTTCTTC
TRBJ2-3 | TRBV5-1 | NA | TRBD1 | CASSKAGGADTQYF | TGCGCCAGCAGTAAAGCAGGGGGCGCAGATACGCAGTATTTT
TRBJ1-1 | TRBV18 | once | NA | CASSPGRWGTEAFF | TGTGCCAGCTCACCAGGGCGTTGGGGGACTGAAGCTTTCTTT
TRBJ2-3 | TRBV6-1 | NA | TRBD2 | CASSGGLDTDTQYF | TGTGCCAGCAGTGGCGGACTAGACACAGATACGCAGTATTTT
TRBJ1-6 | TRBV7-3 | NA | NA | CASSLTGVGMSPLHF | TGTGCCAGCAGCTTAACGGGGGTGGGAATGTCACCCCTCCACTTT
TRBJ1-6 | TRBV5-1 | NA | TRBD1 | CASSLADRAWSPLHF | TGCGCCAGCAGCTTGGCGGACAGGGCGTGGTCACCCCTCCACTTT
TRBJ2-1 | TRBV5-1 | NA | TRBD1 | CASSGMDRDRNNEQFF | TGCGCCAGCAGCGGGATGGACAGGGATCGAAACAATGAGCAGTTCTTC
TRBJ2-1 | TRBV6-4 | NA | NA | CASGASDSNEQFF | TGTGCCAGCGGTGCCTCCGACAGCAATGAGCAGTTCTTC
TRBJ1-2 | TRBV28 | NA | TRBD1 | CASSPDREDGYTF | TGTGCCAGCAGTCCCGACAGGGAAGATGGCTACACCTTC
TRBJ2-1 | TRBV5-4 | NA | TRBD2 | CASSLVERGYNEQFF | TGTGCCAGCAGCTTGGTAGAGCGGGGCTACAATGAGCAGTTCTTC
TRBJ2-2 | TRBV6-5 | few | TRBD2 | CASTAGDTGELFF | TGTGCCAGCACCGCGGGAGACACCGGGGAGCTGTTTTTT
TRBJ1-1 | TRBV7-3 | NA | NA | CASSLNGYTEAFF | TGTGCCAGCAGCTTAAACGGATACACTGAAGCTTTCTTT
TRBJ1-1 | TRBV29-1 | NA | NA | CSVEVSTTVNTEAFF | TGCAGCGTTGAAGTCTCCACAACAGTGAACACTGAAGCTTTCTTT
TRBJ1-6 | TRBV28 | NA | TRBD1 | CASTVGGTESSPLHF | TGTGCCAGCACCGTGGGAGGGACAGAGAGTTCACCCCTCCACTTT
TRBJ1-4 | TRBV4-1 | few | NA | CASSQSTGRINEKLFF | TGCGCCAGCAGCCAGTCCACAGGGCGTATTAATGAAAAACTGTTTTTT
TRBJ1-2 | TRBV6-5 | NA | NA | CASSYSPSDYGYTF | TGTGCCAGCAGTTACTCGCCGTCGGACTATGGCTACACCTTC
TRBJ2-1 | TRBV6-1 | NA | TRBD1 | CASKDRAYNEQFF | TGTGCCAGCAAGGACAGGGCCTACAATGAGCAGTTCTTC
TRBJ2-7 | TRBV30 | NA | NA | CASSPTGQLGHEQYF | TGTGCCTCCTCCCCCACCGGACAGTTGGGGCACGAGCAGTACTTC
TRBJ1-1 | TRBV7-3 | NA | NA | CASSLTGAGMGTEAFF | TGTGCCAGCAGCTTAACGGGGGCGGGTATGGGCACTGAAGCTTTCTTT
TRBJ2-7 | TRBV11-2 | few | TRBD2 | CASSLGAGGQYEQYF | TGTGCCAGCAGCTTAGGGGCGGGGGGGCAGTACGAGCAGTACTTC
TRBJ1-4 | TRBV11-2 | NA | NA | CASSLVGGFNEKLFF | TGTGCCAGCAGCTTAGTGGGAGGGTTTAATGAAAAACTGTTTTTT
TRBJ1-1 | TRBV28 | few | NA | CASSYRGGKGPEAFF | TGTGCCAGCAGTTACCGGGGAGGGAAGGGCCCTGAAGCTTTCTTT
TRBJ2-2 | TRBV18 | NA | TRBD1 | CASSPQGQGVTGELFF | TGTGCCAGCTCACCACAGGGACAGGGCGTGACCGGGGAGCTGTTTTTT
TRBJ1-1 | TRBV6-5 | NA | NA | CASSYSAPGNTEAFF | TGTGCCAGCAGTTACTCAGCACCCGGGAACACTGAAGCTTTCTTT
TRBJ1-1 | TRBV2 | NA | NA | CASIGAVPAEAFF | TGTGCCAGCATTGGGGCGGTTCCGGCTGAAGCTTTCTTT
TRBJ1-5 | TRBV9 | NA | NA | CASSVARSGQPQHF | TGTGCCAGCAGCGTAGCAAGGAGCGGTCAGCCCCAGCATTTT
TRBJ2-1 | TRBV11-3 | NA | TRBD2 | CASSLSSGINNEQFF | TGTGCCAGCAGCTTATCTAGCGGGATAAACAATGAGCAGTTCTTC
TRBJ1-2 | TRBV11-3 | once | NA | CASSLRDPGGYTF | TGTGCCAGCAGCCTCCGGGACCCCGGGGGCTACACCTTC
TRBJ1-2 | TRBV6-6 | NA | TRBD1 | CASSKTTGTYGYTF | TGTGCCAGCAGTAAAACGACAGGGACCTATGGCTACACCTTC
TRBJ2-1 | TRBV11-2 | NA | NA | CASSPLAGEQFF | TGTGCCAGCAGCCCTTTGGCGGGCGAGCAGTTCTTC
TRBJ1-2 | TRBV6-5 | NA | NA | CASSSRASYGYTF | TGTGCCAGCAGTTCAAGGGCCTCCTATGGCTACACCTTC
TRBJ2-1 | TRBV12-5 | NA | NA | CASASPGTLFYNEQFF | TGTGCTAGTGCCTCACCCGGGACCCTTTTTTACAATGAGCAGTTCTTC
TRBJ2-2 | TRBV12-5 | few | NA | CASDHRVPGELFF | TGTGCTAGTGACCACAGGGTCCCCGGGGAGCTGTTTTTT
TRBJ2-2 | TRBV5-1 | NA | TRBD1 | CASSPDRESGELFF | TGCGCCAGCAGCCCGGACAGGGAGAGCGGGGAGCTGTTTTTT
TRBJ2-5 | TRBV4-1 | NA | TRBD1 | CASSQDYTGGWGETQYF | TGCGCCAGCAGCCAAGATTACACAGGGGGCTGGGGAGAGACCCAGTACTTC
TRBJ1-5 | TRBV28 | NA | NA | CASSLGFSNQPQHF | TGTGCCAGCAGTTTAGGGTTTAGCAATCAGCCCCAGCATTTT
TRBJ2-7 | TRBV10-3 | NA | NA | CAISGQDVGHEQYF | TGTGCCATCAGTGGGCAAGACGTGGGCCACGAGCAGTACTTC
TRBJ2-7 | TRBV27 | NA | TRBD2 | CASPLAVPRLEQYF | TGTGCCAGCCCCCTAGCGGTCCCCCGCCTCGAGCAGTACTTC